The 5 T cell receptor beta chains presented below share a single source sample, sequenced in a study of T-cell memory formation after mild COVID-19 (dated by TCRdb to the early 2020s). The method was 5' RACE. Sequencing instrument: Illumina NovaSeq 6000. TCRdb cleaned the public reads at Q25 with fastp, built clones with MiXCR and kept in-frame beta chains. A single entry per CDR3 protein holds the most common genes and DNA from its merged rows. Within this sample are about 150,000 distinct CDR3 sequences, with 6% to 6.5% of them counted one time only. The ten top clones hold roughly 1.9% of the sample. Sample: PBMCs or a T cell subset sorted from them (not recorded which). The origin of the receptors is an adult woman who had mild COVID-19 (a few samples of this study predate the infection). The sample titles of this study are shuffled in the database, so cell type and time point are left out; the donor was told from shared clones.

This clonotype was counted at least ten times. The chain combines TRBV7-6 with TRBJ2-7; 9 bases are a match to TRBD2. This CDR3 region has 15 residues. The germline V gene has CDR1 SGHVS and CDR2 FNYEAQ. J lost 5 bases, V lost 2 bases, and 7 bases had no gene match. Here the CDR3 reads CASSLFSGSPHEQYF. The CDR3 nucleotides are TGTGCCAGCAGCTTATTTAGCGGGAGCCCCCACGAGCAGTACTTC.

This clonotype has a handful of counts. The CDR3 DNA reads TGTGCCAGCAGTTACGGAGTGTGGGCAGGTGAGGATACGCAGTATTTT. Amino acid sequence: CASSYGVWAGEDTQYF. The chain links TRBV6-5 to TRBJ2-3, with D uncertain. The CDR3 is made up of 16 amino acids. The germline CDR1 and CDR2 sequences are MNHEY and SVGAGI. Trimming left V 2 bases short and J 6 bases short, with 18 bases between.

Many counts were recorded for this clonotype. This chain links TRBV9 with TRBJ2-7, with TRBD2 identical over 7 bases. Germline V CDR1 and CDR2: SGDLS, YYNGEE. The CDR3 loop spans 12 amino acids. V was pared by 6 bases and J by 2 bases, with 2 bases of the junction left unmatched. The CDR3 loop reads CASKAGTYEQYF. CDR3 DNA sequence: TGTGCCAGCAAAGCGGGGACCTACGAGCAGTACTTC.

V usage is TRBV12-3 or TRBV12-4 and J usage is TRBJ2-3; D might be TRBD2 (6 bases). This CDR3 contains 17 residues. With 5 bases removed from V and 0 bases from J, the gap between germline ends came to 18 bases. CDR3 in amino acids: CASSPRLGVASTDTQYF. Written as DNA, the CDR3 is TGTGCCAGCAGTCCCCGACTAGGGGTCGCTAGCACAGATACGCAGTATTTT.

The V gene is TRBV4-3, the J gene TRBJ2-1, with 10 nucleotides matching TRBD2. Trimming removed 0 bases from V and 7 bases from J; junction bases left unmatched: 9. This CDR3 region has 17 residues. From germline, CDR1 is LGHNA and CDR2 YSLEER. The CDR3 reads CASSQDESGRAWNEQFF. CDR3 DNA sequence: TGCGCCAGCAGCCAAGATGAAAGCGGGAGGGCCTGGAATGAGCAGTTCTTC.